Included here is one T cell receptor (beta chain) sequence, with context. The antigen remains unidentified. This entry is derived from a study of CD8+ T cells in alopecia areata. General study results and limits: Mice showed clearer TCR sharing than patients did, a gap that was possibly HLA-related.

Peripheral blood, together with lesional scalp punch biopsies, was collected from alopecia areata patients. Sorting of CD4+ and CD8+ T cells was performed on PBMCs. cDNA prepared by RNA extraction and subsequent reverse transcription served as the template for sequencing. Measured with immunoSEQ multiplex PCR; TCRdb has only the in-frame clones, and not every one. Among about 110,000 clones listed, 55% to 70% were seen once. V was clipped by 3 bases and J by 8 bases, with 10 bases between them. The germline gives CDR1 SGHTA, CDR2 FQGNSA. The CDR3 runs 12 residues. The V and J genes are TRBV7-2 and TRBJ2-5; no clear D gene. The sequenced sample consisted of NKG2D-low CD8+ T cells sorted from blood. The sequence was collected from a human donor with alopecia areata. The CDR3 DNA sequence: TGTGCCAGCAGCTTGGAAACCCTCACCCAGTACTTC. This translates into CASSLETLTQYF. Drawing the rest from reference TRBV7-2 and TRBJ2-5, the complete variable domain is GAGVSQSPSNKVTEKGKDVELRCDPISGHTALYWYRQSLGQGLEFLIYFQGNSAPDKSGLPSDRFSAERTGGSVSTLTIQRTQQEDSAVYLCASSLETLTQYFGPGTRLLVL.